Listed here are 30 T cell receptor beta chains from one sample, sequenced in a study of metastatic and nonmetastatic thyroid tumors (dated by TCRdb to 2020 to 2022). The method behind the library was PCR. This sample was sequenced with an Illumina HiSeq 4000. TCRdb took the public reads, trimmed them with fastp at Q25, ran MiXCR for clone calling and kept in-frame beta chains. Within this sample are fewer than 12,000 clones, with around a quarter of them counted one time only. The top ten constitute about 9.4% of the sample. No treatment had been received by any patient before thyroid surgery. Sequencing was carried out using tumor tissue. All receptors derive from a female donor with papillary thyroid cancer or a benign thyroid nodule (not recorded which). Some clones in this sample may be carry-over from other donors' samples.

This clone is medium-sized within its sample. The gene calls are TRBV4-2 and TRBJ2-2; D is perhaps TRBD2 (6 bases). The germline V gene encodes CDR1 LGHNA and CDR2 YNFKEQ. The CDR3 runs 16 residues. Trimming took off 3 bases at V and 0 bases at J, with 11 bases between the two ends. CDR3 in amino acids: CASSQVAGSNTGELFF. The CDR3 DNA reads TGTGCCAGCAGCCAGGTGGCGGGATCGAACACCGGGGAGCTGTTTTTT.

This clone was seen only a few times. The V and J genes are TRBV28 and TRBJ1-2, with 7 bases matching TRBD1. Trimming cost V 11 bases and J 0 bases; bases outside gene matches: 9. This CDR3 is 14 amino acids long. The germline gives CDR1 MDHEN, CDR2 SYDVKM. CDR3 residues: CACGGTVSNYGYTF. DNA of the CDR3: TGTGCCTGCGGAGGGACAGTCTCTAACTATGGCTACACCTTC.

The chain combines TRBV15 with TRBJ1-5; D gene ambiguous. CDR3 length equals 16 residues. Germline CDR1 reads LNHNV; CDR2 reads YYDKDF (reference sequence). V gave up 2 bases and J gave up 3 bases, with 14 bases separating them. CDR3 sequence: CATSRSSILDNQPQHF. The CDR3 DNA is TGTGCCACCAGCAGATCTTCGATTTTGGACAATCAGCCCCAGCATTTT.

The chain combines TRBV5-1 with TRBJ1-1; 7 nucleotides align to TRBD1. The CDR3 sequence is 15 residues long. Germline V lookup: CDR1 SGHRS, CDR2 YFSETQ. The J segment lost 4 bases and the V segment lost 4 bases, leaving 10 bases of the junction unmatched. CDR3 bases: TGCGCCAGCAGCATCAGGACAGGAGGATTCACTGAAGCTTTCTTT. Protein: CASSIRTGGFTEAFF.

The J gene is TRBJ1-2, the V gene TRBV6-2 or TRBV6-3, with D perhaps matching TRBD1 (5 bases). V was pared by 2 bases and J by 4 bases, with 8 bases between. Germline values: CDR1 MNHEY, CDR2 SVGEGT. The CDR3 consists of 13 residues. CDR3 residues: CASSYQDSYGYTF. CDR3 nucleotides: TGTGCCAGCAGTTACCAAGACAGCTATGGCTACACCTTC.

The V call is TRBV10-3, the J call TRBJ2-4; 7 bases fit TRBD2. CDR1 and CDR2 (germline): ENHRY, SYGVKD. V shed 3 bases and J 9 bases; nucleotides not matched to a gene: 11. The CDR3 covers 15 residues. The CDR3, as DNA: TGTGCCATCAGTGACGGTACGGGGGGATTCGGCATTCAGTACTTC. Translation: CAISDGTGGFGIQYF.

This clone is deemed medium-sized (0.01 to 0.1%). CDR3 residues: CASSRQINYGYTF. CDR3 nucleotide sequence: TGTGCCAGTAGTAGGCAGATTAACTATGGCTACACCTTC. The J gene is TRBJ1-2, the V gene TRBV19; D is unresolved. Germline V lookup: CDR1 LNHDA, CDR2 SQIVND (reference sequence). This CDR3 is built from 13 residues. V was clipped by 4 bases and J by 1 base, with 7 bases between them.

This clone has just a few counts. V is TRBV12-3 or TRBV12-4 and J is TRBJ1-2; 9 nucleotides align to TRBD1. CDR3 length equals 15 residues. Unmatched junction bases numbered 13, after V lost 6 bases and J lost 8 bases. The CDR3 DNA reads TGTGCCAGCAGCCCCCAACAGGGGGCCCTTAAGGGCTACACCTTC. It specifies CASSPQQGALKGYTF.

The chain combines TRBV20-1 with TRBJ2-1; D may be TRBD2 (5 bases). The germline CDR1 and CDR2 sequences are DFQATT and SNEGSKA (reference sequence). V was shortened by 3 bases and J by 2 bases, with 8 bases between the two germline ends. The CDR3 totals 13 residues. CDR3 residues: CSASRGTYNEQFF. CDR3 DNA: TGCAGTGCTAGCAGAGGGACCTACAATGAGCAGTTCTTC.

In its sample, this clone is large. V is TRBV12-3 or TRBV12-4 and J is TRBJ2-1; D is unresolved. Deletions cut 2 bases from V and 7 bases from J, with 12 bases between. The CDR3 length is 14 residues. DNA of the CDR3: TGTGCCAGCAGTTTATTCGATAGTCATAATGAGCAGTTCTTC. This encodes CASSLFDSHNEQFF.

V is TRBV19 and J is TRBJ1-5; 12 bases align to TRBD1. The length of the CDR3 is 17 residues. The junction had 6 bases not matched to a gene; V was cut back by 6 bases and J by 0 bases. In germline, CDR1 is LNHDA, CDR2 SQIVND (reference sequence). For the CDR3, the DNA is TGTGCCAGTAGCCGGGACAGGGGGCCTTATAGCAATCAGCCCCAGCATTTT. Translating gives CASSRDRGPYSNQPQHF.

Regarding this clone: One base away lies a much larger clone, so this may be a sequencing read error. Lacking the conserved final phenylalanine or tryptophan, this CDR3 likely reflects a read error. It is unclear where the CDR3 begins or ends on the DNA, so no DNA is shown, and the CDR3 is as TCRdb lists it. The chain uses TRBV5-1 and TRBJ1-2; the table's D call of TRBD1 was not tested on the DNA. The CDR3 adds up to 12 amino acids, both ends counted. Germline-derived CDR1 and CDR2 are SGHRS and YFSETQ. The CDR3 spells CANSLDGASLHI.

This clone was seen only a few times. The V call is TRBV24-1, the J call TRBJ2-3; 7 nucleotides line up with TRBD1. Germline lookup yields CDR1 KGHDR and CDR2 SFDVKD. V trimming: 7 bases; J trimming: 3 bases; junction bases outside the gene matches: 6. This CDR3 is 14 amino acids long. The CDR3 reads CATRSAGGTDTQYF. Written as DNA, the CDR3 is TGTGCCACCAGATCTGCAGGGGGAACAGATACGCAGTATTTT.

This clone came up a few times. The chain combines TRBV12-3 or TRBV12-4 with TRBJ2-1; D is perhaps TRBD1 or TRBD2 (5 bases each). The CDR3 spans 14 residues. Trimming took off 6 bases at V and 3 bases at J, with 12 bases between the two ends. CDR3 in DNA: TGTGCCAGCAGCCGAGGGGTAAACTACAATGAGCAGTTCTTC. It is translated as CASSRGVNYNEQFF.

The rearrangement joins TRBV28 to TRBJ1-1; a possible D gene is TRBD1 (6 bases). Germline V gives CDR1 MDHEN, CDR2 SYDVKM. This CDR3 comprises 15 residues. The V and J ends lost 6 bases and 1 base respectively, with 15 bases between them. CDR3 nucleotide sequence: TGTGCCAGCAGCCCTAGGGGGGGGACGAACACTGAAGCTTTCTTT. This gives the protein CASSPRGGTNTEAFF.

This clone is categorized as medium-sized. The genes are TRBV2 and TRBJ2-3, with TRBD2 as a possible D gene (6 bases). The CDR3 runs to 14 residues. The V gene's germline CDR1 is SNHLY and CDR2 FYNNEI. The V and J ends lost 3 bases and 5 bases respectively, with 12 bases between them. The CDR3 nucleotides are TGTGCCAGCAGTGACGAACTAGCCGGAGATACGCAGTATTTT. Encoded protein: CASSDELAGDTQYF.

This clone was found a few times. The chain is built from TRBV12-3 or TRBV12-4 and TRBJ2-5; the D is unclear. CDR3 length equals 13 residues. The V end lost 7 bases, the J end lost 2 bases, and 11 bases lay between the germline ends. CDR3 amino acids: CASKGGEQETQYF. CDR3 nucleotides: TGTGCCAGCAAAGGTGGGGAACAAGAGACCCAGTACTTC.

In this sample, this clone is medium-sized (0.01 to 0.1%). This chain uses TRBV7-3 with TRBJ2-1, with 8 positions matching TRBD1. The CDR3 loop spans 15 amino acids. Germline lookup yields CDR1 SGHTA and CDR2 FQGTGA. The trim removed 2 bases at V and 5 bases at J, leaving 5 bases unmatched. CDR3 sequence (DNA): TGTGCCAGCAGCTTAGGACAGGGAAGGGACAATGAGCAGTTCTTC. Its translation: CASSLGQGRDNEQFF. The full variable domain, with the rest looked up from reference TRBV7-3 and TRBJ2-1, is GAGVSQTPSNKVTEKGKYVELRCDPISGHTALYWYRQSLGQGPEFLIYFQGTGAADDSGLPNDRFFAVRPEGSVSTLKIQRTERGDSAVYLCASSLGQGRDNEQFFGPGTRLTVL.

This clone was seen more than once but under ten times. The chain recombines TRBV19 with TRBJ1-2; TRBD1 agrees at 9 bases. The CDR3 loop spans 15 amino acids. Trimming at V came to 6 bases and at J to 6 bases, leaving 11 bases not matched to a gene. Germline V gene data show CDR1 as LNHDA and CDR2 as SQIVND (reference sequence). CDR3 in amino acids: CASSTITGTGHGYTF. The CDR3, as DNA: TGTGCCAGTAGCACTATAACCGGGACAGGGCATGGCTACACCTTC.

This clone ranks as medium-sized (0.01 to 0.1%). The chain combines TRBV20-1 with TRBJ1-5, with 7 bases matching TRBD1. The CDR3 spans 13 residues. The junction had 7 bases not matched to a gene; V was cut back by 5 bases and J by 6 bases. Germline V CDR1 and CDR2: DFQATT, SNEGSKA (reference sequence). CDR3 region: CSARTGEGQPQHF. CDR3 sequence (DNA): TGCAGTGCTCGGACAGGCGAGGGTCAGCCCCAGCATTTT.

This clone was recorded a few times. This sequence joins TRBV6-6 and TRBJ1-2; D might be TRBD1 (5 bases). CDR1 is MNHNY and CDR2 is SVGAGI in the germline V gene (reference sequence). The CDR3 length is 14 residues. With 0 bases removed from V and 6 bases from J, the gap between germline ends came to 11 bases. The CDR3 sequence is CASSYSPGQNGYTF. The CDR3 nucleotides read TGTGCCAGCAGTTACTCCCCAGGGCAGAATGGCTACACCTTC.

The CDR3 nucleotides are TGTGCCAGCAGCCGGGACAGGGACCACGAGCAGTACTTC. It yields the protein CASSRDRDHEQYF. The J gene is TRBJ2-7, the V gene TRBV7-6, with 9 bases that match TRBD1. The CDR3 spans 13 residues. Germline CDR1 reads SGHVS; CDR2 reads FNYEAQ. Trimming cost V 5 bases and J 5 bases; bases outside gene matches: 4.

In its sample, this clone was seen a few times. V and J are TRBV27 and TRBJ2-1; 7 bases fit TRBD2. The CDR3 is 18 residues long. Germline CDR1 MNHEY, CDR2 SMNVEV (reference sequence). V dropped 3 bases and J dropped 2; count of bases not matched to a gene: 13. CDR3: CASSLASGRRKTYNEQFF. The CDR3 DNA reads TGTGCCAGCAGTTTGGCTAGCGGACGGAGAAAGACCTACAATGAGCAGTTCTTC.

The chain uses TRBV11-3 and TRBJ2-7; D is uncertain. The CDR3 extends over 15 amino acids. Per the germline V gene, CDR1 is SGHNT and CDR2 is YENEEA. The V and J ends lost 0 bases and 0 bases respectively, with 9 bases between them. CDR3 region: CASSLEGGRSYEQYF. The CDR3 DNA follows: TGTGCCAGCAGCTTAGAGGGCGGTCGCTCCTACGAGCAGTACTTC. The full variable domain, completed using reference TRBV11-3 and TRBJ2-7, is EAGVVQSPRYKIIEKKQPVAFWCNPISGHNTLYWYLQNLGQGPELLIRYENEEAVDDSQLPKDRFSAERLKGVDSTLKIQPAELGDSAVYLCASSLEGGRSYEQYFGPGTRLTVT.

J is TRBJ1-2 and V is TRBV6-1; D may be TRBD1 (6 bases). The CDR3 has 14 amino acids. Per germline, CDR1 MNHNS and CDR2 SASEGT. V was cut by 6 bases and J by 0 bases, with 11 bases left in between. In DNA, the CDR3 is TGTGCCAGCAGCGGACAGTCAACTAACTATGGCTACACCTTC. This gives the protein CASSGQSTNYGYTF.

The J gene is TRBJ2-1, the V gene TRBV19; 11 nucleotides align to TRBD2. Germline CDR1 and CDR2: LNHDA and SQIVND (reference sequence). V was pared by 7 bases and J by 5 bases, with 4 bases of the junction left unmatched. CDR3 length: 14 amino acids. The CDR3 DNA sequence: TGTGCCAGTACGACTAGCGGGGACAACAATGAGCAGTTCTTC. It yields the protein CASTTSGDNNEQFF. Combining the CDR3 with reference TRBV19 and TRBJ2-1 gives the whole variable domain DGGITQSPKYLFRKEGQNVTLSCEQNLNHDAMYWYRQDPGQGLRLIYYSQIVNDFQKGDIAEGYSVSREKKESFPLTVTSAQKNPTAFYLCASTTSGDNNEQFFGPGTRLTVL.

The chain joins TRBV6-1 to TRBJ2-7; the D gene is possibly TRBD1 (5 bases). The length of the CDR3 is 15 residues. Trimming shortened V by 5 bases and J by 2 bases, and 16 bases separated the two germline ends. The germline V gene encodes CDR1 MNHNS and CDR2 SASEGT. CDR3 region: CASSPTDSPPYEQYF. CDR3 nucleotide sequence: TGTGCCAGCAGTCCGACAGATTCCCCTCCCTACGAGCAGTACTTC.

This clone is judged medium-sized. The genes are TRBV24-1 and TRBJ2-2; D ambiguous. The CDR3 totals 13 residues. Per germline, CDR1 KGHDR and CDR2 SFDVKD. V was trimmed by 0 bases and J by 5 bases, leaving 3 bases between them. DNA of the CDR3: TGTGCCACCAGTGATTTGCTAACCGGGGAGCTGTTTTTT. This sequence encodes CATSDLLTGELFF.

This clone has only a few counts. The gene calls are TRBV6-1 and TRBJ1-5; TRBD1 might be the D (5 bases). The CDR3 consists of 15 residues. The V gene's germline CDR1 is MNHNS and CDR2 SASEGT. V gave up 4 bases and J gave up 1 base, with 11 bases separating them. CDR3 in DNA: TGTGCCAGCAGTGCGACAGTCAAAAGCAATCAGCCCCAGCATTTT. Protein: CASSATVKSNQPQHF.

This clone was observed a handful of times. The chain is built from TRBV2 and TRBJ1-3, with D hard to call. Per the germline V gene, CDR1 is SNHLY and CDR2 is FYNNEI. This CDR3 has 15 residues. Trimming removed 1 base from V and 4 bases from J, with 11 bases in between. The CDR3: CASSEEVVVGNTIYF. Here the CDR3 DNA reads TGTGCCAGCAGTGAAGAGGTGGTCGTAGGAAACACCATATATTTT. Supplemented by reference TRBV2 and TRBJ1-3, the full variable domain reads EPEVTQTPSHQVTQMGQEVILRCVPISNHLYFYWYRQILGQKVEFLVSFYNNEISEKSEIFDDQFSVERPDGSNFTLKIRSTKLEDSAMYFCASSEEVVVGNTIYFGEGSWLTVV.